A single sample is the source of the 5 T cell receptor beta chains below, sequenced in a study of blood T cell repertoires in COVID-19. Measured with immunoSEQ multiplex PCR; TCRdb has only the in-frame clones, and not every one. The sample lists some 150,000 clones, 85% to 90% occurring once. Sequenced: peripheral blood. All receptors derive from a human donor in a cohort sampled during active COVID-19.

The V and J genes are TRBV7-3 and TRBJ2-1; weak D call: TRBD2 (6 bases). Germline V gene lookup returns CDR1 SGHTA and CDR2 FQGTGA. The V and J ends lost 2 bases and 0 bases respectively, with 11 bases between them. The CDR3 totals 16 residues. In DNA, the CDR3 is TGTGCCAGCAGCTTACTGGTCGGGAGCTCCTACAATGAGCAGTTCTTC. Its translation: CASSLLVGSSYNEQFF.

This clone was seen only once. The chain recombines TRBV24-1 with TRBJ2-1; D call uncertain. Trimming pared 5 bases from V and 5 bases from J, leaving 6 bases between. The CDR3 totals 12 residues. CDR1 and CDR2 (germline): KGHDR, SFDVKD. The CDR3: CATSGPNNEQFF. The DNA of the CDR3 is TGTGCCACCAGTGGGCCAAACAATGAGCAGTTCTTC.

The chain recombines TRBV9 with TRBJ1-1, with a weak D call TRBD1 (6 bases). Germline values: CDR1 SGDLS, CDR2 YYNGEE. V was trimmed by 3 bases and J by 4 bases, leaving 16 bases between them. The CDR3 is made up of 15 amino acids. The CDR3 protein is CASSATGMGSTEAFF. The CDR3 DNA reads TGTGCCAGCAGCGCCACAGGGATGGGGAGCACTGAAGCTTTCTTT.

V gene TRBV28 combines with J gene TRBJ1-1; possibly TRBD1 for D (6 bases). Trimming cost V 8 bases and J 0 bases, with 13 bases left between them. The germline gives CDR1 MDHEN, CDR2 SYDVKM. This CDR3 region has 14 residues. The CDR3 protein is CASLGGPLNTEAFF. CDR3 coding DNA: TGTGCCAGCCTGGGGGGGCCCCTGAACACTGAAGCTTTCTTT.

This chain uses TRBV5-1 with TRBJ2-7; D gene uncertain. Germline V gene lookup returns CDR1 SGHRS and CDR2 YFSETQ. The CDR3 spans 14 residues. V shed 0 bases and J shed 3 bases, with 10 bases lying between them. The CDR3 sequence: CASSLAEDIYEQYF. Written as DNA, the CDR3 is TGCGCCAGCAGCTTGGCAGAAGACATCTACGAGCAGTACTTC.